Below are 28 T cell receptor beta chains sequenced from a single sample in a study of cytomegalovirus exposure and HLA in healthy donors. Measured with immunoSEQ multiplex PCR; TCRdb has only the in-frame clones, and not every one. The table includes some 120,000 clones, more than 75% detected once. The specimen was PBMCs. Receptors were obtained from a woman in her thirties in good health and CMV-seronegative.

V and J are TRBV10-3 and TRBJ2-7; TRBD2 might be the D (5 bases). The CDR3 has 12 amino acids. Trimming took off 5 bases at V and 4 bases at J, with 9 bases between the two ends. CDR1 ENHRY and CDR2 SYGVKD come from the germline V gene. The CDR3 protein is CAISPDFYEQYF. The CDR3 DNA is TGTGCCATCAGTCCGGACTTTTACGAGCAGTACTTC.

The CDR3 reads CASSHDRDTEAFF. The CDR3 bases are TGTGCCAGTAGCCACGACAGGGACACTGAAGCTTTCTTT. The chain recombines TRBV19 with TRBJ1-1, with 7 nucleotides matching TRBD1. Germline CDR1 LNHDA, CDR2 SQIVND (reference sequence). V dropped 6 bases and J dropped 3; count of bases not matched to a gene: 4. CDR3 length: 13 amino acids.

The chain's CDR3 is CASNRGVSTDTQYF. In DNA, the CDR3 is TGTGCCAGCAACCGGGGAGTGAGCACAGATACGCAGTATTTT. The chain couples TRBV11-2 to TRBJ2-3, with D maybe TRBD2 (5 bases). The CDR3 is 14 residues long. Germline V gene data show CDR1 as SGHAT and CDR2 as FQNNGV. Trimming left V 7 bases short and J 0 bases short, with 11 bases between.

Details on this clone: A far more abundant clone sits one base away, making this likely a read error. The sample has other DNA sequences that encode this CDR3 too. DNA of the CDR3: TGTGCCAGCAGCTTAGAAGGGGGCTATGGCTACACCTTC. Translated, it gives CASSLEGGYGYTF. The chain recombines TRBV7-3 with TRBJ1-2; perhaps TRBD1 as D (6 bases). The CDR3 covers 13 residues. V lost 2 bases and J lost 4, with 8 bases in between. Germline V lookup: CDR1 SGHTA, CDR2 FQGTGA. The whole variable domain, filled in from reference TRBV7-3 and TRBJ1-2, reads GAGVSQTPSNKVTEKGKYVELRCDPISGHTALYWYRQSLGQGPEFLIYFQGTGAADDSGLPNDRFFAVRPEGSVSTLKIQRTERGDSAVYLCASSLEGGYGYTFGSGTRLTVV.

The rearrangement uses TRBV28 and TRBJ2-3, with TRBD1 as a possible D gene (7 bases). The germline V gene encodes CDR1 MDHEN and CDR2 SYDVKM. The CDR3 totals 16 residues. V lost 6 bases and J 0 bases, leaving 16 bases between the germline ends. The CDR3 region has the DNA TGTGCCAGCAGCGGGCGGGACAGACATAGCACAGATACGCAGTATTTT. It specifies CASSGRDRHSTDTQYF.

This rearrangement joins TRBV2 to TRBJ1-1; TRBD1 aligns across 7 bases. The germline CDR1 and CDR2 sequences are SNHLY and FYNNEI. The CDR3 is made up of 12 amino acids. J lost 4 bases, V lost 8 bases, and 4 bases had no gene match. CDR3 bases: TGTGCCAGCTCAAACAGGGGCACTGAAGCTTTCTTT. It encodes CASSNRGTEAFF.

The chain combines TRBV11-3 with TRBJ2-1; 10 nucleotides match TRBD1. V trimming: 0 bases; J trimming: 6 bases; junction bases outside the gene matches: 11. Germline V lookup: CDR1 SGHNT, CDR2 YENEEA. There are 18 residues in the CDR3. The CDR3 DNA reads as TGTGCCAGCAGCTTAGATCGGCAGGGGGACAGGGGATCCAATGAGCAGTTCTTC. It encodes CASSLDRQGDRGSNEQFF.

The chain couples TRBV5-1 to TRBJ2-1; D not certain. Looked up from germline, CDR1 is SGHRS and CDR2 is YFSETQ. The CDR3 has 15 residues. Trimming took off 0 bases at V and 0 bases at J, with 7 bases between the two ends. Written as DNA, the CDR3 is TGCGCCAGCAGCTTGGTAGCCAGCTCCTACAATGAGCAGTTCTTC. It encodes CASSLVASSYNEQFF. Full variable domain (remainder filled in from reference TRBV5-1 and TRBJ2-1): KAGVTQTPRYLIKTRGQQVTLSCSPISGHRSVSWYQQTPGQGLQFLFEYFSETQRNKGNFPGRFSGRQFSNSRSEMNVSTLELGDSALYLCASSLVASSYNEQFFGPGTRLTVL.

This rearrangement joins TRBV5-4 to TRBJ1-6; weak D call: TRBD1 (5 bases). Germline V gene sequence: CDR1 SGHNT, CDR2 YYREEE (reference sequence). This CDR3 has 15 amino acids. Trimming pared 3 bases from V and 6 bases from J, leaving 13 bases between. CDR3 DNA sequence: TGTGCCAGCAGCTCGGCCACAAGGGGTAATTCACCCCTCCACTTT. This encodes CASSSATRGNSPLHF. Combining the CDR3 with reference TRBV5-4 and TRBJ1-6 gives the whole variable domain ETGVTQSPTHLIKTRGQQVTLRCSSQSGHNTVSWYQQALGQGPQFIFQYYREEENGRGNFPPRFSGLQFPNYSSELNVNALELDDSALYLCASSSATRGNSPLHFGNGTRLTVT.

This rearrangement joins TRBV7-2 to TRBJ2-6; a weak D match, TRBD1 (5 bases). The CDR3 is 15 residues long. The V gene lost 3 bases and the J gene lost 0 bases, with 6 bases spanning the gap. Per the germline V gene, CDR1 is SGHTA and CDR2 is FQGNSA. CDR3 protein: CASSFTGSGANVLTF. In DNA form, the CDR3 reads TGTGCCAGCAGCTTTACAGGCTCTGGGGCCAACGTCCTGACTTTC.

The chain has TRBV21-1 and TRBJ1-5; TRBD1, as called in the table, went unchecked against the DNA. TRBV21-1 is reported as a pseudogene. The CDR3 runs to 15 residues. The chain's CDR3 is CASSHRGVWNQPQHF. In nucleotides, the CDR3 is TGTGCCAGCAGCCACAGGGGTGTGTGGAATCAGCCCCAGCATTTT.

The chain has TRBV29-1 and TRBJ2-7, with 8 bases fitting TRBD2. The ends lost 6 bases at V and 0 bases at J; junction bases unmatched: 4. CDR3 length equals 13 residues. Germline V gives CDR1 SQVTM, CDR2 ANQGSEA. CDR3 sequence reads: CSVSGGSSYEQYF. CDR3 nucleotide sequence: TGCAGCGTGTCGGGGGGGAGCTCCTACGAGCAGTACTTC.

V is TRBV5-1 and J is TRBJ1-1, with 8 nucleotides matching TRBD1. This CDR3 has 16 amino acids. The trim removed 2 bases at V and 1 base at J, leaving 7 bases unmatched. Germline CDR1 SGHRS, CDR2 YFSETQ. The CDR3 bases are TGCGCCAGCAGCTTCGGCAGGGGGCTCGGGAACACTGAAGCTTTCTTT. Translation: CASSFGRGLGNTEAFF.

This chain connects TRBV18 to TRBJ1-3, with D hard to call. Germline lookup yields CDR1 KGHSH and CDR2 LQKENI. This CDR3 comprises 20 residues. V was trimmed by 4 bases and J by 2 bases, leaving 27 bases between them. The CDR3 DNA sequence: TGTGCCAGCTCACAGGTGGCCCTCGGATTGAGTGGGAGAACTGGAAACACCATATATTTT. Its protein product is CASSQVALGLSGRTGNTIYF.

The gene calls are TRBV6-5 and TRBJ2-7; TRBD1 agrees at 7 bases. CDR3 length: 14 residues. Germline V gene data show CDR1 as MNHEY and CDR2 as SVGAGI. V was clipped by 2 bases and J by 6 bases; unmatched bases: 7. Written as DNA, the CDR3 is TGTGCCAGCAGTTACGGTTACAGGGGTTCCGAGCAGTACTTC. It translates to CASSYGYRGSEQYF.

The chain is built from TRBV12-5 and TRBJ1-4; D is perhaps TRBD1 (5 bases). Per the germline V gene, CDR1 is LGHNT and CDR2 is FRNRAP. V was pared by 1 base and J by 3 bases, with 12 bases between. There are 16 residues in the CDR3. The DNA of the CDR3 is TGTGCTAGTGGTTTGGCCGTGGGCAGGGCTAATGAAAAACTGTTTTTT. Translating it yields CASGLAVGRANEKLFF.

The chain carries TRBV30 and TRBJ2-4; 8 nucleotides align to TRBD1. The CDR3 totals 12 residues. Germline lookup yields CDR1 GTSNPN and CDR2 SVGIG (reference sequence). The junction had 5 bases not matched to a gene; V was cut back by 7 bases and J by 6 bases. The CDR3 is CALQGVLNIQYF. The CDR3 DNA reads TGTGCCTTACAGGGGGTTCTAAACATTCAGTACTTC.

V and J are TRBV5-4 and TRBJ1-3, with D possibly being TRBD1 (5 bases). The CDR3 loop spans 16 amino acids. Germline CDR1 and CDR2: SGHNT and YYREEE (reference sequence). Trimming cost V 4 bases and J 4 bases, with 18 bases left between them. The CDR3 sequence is CASSPYYGAAGNTIYF. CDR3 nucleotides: TGTGCCAGCAGCCCGTACTATGGGGCTGCCGGAAACACCATATATTTT.

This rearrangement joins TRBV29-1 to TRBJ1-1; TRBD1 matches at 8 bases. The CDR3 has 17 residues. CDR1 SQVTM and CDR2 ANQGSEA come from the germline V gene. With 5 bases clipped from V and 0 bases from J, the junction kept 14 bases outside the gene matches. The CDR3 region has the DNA TGCAGCGTTCCTGCTGGGGCAGGGGGCCTTATGAACACTGAAGCTTTCTTT. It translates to CSVPAGAGGLMNTEAFF.

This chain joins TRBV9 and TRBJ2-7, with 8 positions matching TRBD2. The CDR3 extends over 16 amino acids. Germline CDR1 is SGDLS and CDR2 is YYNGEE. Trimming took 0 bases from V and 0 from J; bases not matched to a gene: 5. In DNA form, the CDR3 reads TGTGCCAGCAGCGTAGGGGTAGCGGGGAGCTCCTACGAGCAGTACTTC. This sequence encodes CASSVGVAGSSYEQYF.

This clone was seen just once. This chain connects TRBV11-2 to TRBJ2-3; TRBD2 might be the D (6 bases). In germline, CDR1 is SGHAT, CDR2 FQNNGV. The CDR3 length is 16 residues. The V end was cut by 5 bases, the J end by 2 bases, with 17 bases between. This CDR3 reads CASSGGSGRFTDTQYF. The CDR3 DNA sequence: TGTGCCAGCAGCGGGGGGTCGGGCAGATTCACAGATACGCAGTATTTT.

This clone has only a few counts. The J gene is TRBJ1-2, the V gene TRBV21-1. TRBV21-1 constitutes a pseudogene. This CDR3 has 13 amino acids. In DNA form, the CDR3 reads TGTGCCAGCAGCGAGGGAGGGGCAGACGGCTACACCTTC. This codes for CASSEGGADGYTF.

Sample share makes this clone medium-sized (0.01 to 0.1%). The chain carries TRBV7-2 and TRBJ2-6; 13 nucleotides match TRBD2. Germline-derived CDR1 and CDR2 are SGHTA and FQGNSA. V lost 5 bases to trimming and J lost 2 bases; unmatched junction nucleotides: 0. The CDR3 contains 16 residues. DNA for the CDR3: TGTGCCAGCAGCACTAGCGGGGGGGCTGGGGCCAACGTCCTGACTTTC. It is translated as CASSTSGGAGANVLTF.

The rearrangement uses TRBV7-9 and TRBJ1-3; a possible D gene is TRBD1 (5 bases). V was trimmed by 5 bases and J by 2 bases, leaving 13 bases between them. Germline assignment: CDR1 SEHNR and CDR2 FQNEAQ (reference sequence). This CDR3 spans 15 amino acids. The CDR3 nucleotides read TGTGCCAGCAGCCCCGGGGGGGTCGCTGGAAACACCATATATTTT. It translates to CASSPGGVAGNTIYF.

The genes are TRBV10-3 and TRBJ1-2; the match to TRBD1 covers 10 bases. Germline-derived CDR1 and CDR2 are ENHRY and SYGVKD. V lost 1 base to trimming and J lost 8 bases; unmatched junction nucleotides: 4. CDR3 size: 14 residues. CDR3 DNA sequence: TGTGCCATCAGTGAGTGGGACAGGGGCGAGGGCTACACCTTC. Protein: CAISEWDRGEGYTF.

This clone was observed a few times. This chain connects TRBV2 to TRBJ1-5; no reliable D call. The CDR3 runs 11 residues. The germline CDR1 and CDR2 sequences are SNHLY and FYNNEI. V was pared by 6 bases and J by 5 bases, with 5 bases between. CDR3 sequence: CASRIDQPQHF. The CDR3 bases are TGTGCCAGCAGAATCGATCAGCCCCAGCATTTT.

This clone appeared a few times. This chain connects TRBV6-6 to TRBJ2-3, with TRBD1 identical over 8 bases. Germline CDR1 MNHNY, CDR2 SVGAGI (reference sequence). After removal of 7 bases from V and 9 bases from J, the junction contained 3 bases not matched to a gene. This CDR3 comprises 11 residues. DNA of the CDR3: TGTGCCAGCACCAGGACAGGGACGCAGTATTTT. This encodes CASTRTGTQYF.

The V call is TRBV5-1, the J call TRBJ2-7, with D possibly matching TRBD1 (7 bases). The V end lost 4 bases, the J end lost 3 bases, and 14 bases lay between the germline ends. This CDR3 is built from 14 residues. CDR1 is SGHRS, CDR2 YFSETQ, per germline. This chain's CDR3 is CASSRGTAFYEQYF. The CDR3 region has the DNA TGCGCCAGCAGCCGGGGGACAGCATTCTACGAGCAGTACTTC.